This section outlines one TCR beta chain sequence together with its context. It lacks a known antigen. No much larger clone is present one base from it, and per-base qualities are unavailable. The V end loses 0 bases and the J end loses 5 bases, and a stretch of 12 bases separates them. From cysteine to phenylalanine, the CDR3 is 15 amino acids long. The entry retains the CDR3 DNA only, 45 bases that are in frame from base 1. Based on the germline V gene, the CDR1 and CDR2 sequences are SGHRS and YFSETQ. This entry is derived from a study of T cell changes during pregnancy in multiple sclerosis (dated by TCRdb to between 2018 and 2020). Some background on the complete study: The study looked at changes in the T cell repertoire across pregnancy in women with multiple sclerosis.

The library was built by means of the immunoSEQ multiplex PCR assay. In its TCRdb copy, this immuneACCESS table keeps in-frame sequences only and misses some clones. Where compared with another copy, unresolved V genes explain less than half of these, and the others have no known cause. A total of over 50,000 clones appear in this sample, 85% to 90% of them only once. The ten largest clones add up to 0.89% of the sample. The sequence was collected from a female donor in good health, enrolled as a control in a pregnancy study. Sequenced here: peripheral blood, sampled in the first trimester of pregnancy. Rearrangement joined TRBV5-1 to TRBJ2-1; a confident D gene designation cannot be given. The sequence in DNA is TGCGCCAGCAGCTTGGTAACAGCTAAGGACAATGAGCAGTTCTTC. The resulting protein is CASSLVTAKDNEQFF.